This T cell receptor beta chain was captured by sequencing in a study of technical replicates of blood from a handful of donors. Germline values: CDR1 MNHEY, CDR2 SMNVEV (reference sequence). The CDR3 has 14 amino acids. V lost 6 bases, J lost 5 bases, and 6 bases stayed unmatched. Repertoires were generated with immunoSEQ multiplex PCR, while TCRdb's copy carries only in-frame clones and drops some. The data show around 67,000 clones, with around nine tenths seen just once and over 0.3% held by the top ten. This clone appeared once. This sequence joins TRBV27 and TRBJ1-4; 7 positions match TRBD1. Sequencing was carried out using T cells isolated from PBMCs. The clonotype comes from a human donor in good health. The chain's CDR3 is CASRQGVSNEKLFF. The CDR3 DNA sequence: TGTGCCAGCAGGCAGGGGGTGAGCAATGAAAAACTGTTTTTT.